This record covers a single TCR beta chain. Its antigen is unknown. Repertoires were generated with immunoSEQ multiplex PCR, while TCRdb's copy carries only in-frame clones and drops some. The table has 99,000 or so clones, about 83% seen once. The CDR3 is 15 residues long. Germline V gives CDR1 MNHEY, CDR2 SVGAGI. Trimming took 2 bases from V and 6 from J; bases not matched to a gene: 6. The source of the sample is a study of graft-versus-host responses after intestinal transplantation. Study at large: Recipients across the board were started on anti-thymocyte globulin induction, then kept on tacrolimus and steroids for approximately three years. Study outcomes and limitations: Recipient marrow contained GvH clones, some of which appeared first in ileum or blood.

Sequencing was performed on PBMCs, taken 255 days after intestinal transplant. The sequence was obtained from a human patient who received an intestinal transplant, so some T cells may come from the graft donor. The chain carries TRBV6-5 and TRBJ1-2; 10 nucleotides agree with TRBD1. The CDR3 nucleotides read TGTGCCAGCAGTTACACAACGACAGGGGGCAATGGCTACACCTTC. Its translation is CASSYTTTGGNGYTF.